Listed below are T cell receptor beta chains from one sample, sequenced in a study of molecular identifiers for immune sequencing clone quantification. TCRdb reprocessed the PCR reads with MiXCR, giving one entry per CDR3 protein. The sample lists approximately 670,000 distinct CDR3 sequences; nearly 20% were seen once. Sequenced material: naive CD8+ T cells from blood, with Jurkat cell RNA spiked in. Every receptor here comes from a human donor in good health. Some libraries in this study had Jurkat cell RNA spiked in. Each CDR3 is given with its conserved first and last residue. The D gene is left open where the match is weak. Expanded clones are given a class, and other clones once, few, many or no size at all.

V	D	size	J	CDR3	DNA
TRBV5-1	TRBD1	once	TRBJ2-7	CASSADDRGTTYEQYF	TGCGCCAGCAGCGCCGATGACAGGGGCACAACCTACGAGCAGTACTTC
TRBV13	TRBD2	many	TRBJ2-3	CASSGQTSGGAVDTQYF	TGTGCCAGCAGCGGACAGACTAGCGGGGGGGCTGTAGATACGCAGTATTTT
TRBV18	-	many	TRBJ2-1	CASSPFRGDEQFF	TGTGCCAGCTCACCATTTCGGGGCGATGAGCAGTTCTTC
TRBV18	-	few	TRBJ2-7	CASSPPEGRGSYEQYF	TGTGCCAGCTCACCACCGGAGGGACGCGGGTCCTACGAGCAGTACTTC
TRBV24-1	TRBD1	many	TRBJ2-1	CATSDPGQGVGDEQFF	TGTGCCACCAGTGATCCCGGACAGGGGGTTGGGGATGAGCAGTTCTTC
TRBV7-9	-	many	TRBJ2-5	CASRHLVEETQYF	TGTGCCAGCAGACATCTGGTGGAGGAGACCCAGTACTTC
TRBV3-1	TRBD2	many	TRBJ2-3	CASQLGLAGGGTDTQYF	TGTGCCAGCCAGTTGGGACTAGCGGGAGGAGGAACAGATACGCAGTATTTT
TRBV20-1	TRBD2	few	TRBJ2-7	CSASAPRTSRSYEQYF	TGCAGTGCGAGCGCTCCCCGGACTAGTCGCTCCTACGAGCAGTACTTC
TRBV30	-	-	TRBJ1-4	CAWSQGTNAKLFF	TGTGCCTGGAGCCAAGGAACTAATGCAAAACTGTTTTTT
TRBV7-6	-	-	TRBJ1-1	CASSLAAELNTEAFF	TGTGCCAGCAGCTTAGCAGCAGAGCTGAACACTGAAGCTTTCTTT
TRBV10-2	-	few	TRBJ1-1	CASSESVGALFRAFF	TGCGCCAGCAGTGAGTCGGTAGGGGCTCTATTTCGGGCTTTCTTT
TRBV7-2	-	few	TRBJ1-2	CASSPRVWGESYGYTF	TGTGCCAGCAGCCCCCGGGTTTGGGGAGAGAGCTATGGCTACACCTTC
TRBV28	TRBD2	few	TRBJ2-1	CASSGSGRWSYNEQFF	TGTGCCAGCAGTGGTAGCGGGAGATGGTCCTACAATGAGCAGTTCTTC
TRBV10-2	TRBD2	many	TRBJ2-5	CASSRFGGDQQETQYF	TGCGCCAGCAGTAGGTTCGGGGGGGATCAACAAGAGACCCAGTACTTC
TRBV9	TRBD1	many	TRBJ1-2	CASSSTGQGPDYGYTF	TGTGCCAGCAGTTCCACAGGACAGGGGCCGGACTATGGCTACACCTTC
TRBV18	-	-	TRBJ1-2	CASSLNGANYGYTF	TGTGCCAGCTCACTAAACGGGGCTAACTATGGCTACACCTTC
TRBV24-1	-	many	TRBJ2-1	CATSDSQRLSLLGVRSYNEQFF	TGTGCCACCAGTGATAGCCAACGTCTCAGCCTCCTCGGGGTGCGCTCCTACAATGAGCAGTTCTTC
TRBV7-9	-	many	TRBJ2-7	CASSLGRGAGDEQYF	TGTGCCAGCAGCTTAGGTCGAGGGGCGGGCGACGAGCAGTACTTC
TRBV3-1	-	few	TRBJ2-3	CASNNRVPPTDTQYF	TGTGCCAGCAATAACAGGGTTCCCCCCACAGATACGCAGTATTTT
TRBV19	-	many	TRBJ2-1	CASSMYNEQFF	TGTGCCAGTAGTATGTACAATGAGCAGTTCTTC
TRBV27	-	many	TRBJ2-5	CASSFAPGTPPKETQYF	TGTGCCAGCAGTTTCGCGCCAGGGACTCCGCCAAAAGAGACCCAGTACTTC
TRBV5-1	TRBD2	many	TRBJ2-7	CASSLFPSGGLAGGDDPTRQYF	TGCGCCAGCAGCTTGTTCCCATCTGGGGGGCTAGCGGGAGGTGATGACCCTACGAGGCAGTACTTC
TRBV7-6	-	few	TRBJ2-7	CASSLVPAAYEQYF	TGTGCCAGCAGCTTAGTTCCTGCCGCCTACGAGCAGTACTTC
TRBV12-3/TRBV12-4	TRBD2	many	TRBJ2-5	CASSLSGGAAETQYF	TGTGCCAGCAGTTTAAGCGGGGGGGCCGCCGAGACCCAGTACTTC
TRBV3-1	-	many	TRBJ2-3	CASSHPPGGTDTQYF	TGTGCCAGCAGCCATCCCCCAGGGGGCACAGATACGCAGTATTTT
TRBV5-4	TRBD2	few	TRBJ2-1	CASSLAPSGSVNEQFF	TGTGCCAGCAGCTTGGCCCCTAGCGGGAGCGTTAATGAGCAGTTCTTC
TRBV10-3	-	many	TRBJ1-2	CAISAESKLPYGYTF	TGTGCCATCAGTGCAGAATCCAAACTCCCCTATGGCTACACCTTC
TRBV28	-	many	TRBJ2-7	CASSFRSVRGFSYEQYF	TGTGCCAGCAGTTTTCGGTCGGTCCGGGGGTTCTCCTACGAGCAGTACTTC
TRBV6-2/TRBV6-3	-	few	TRBJ2-2	CASSPRENYPNTGELFF	TGTGCCAGCAGTCCCAGGGAAAACTACCCGAACACCGGGGAGCTGTTTTTT
TRBV10-3	TRBD2	-	TRBJ2-2	CAISEVLRGGNTGELFF	TGTGCCATCAGTGAGGTTCTGCGGGGGGGCAACACCGGGGAGCTGTTTTTT
TRBV12-3/TRBV12-4	TRBD1	many	TRBJ1-1	CASTQDRTDTEAFF	TGTGCCAGCACCCAGGACAGGACGGACACTGAAGCTTTCTTT